What follows is one TCR beta chain and its context. Its antigen is unknown. No much larger clone exists at a distance of one base, and base qualities are not known. The trial excluded patients who had a history of autoimmune disease or were on systemic immunosuppression. In every dose cohort, peripheral blood was drawn for TCR sequencing at baseline, cycle 4 day 1, and cycle 7 day 1. Samples came from an open-label, multicenter, first-in-human phase I dose-escalation trial of ivuxolimab. Adults with locally advanced or metastatic melanoma, renal cell, hepatocellular, or head and neck squamous cell carcinoma were enrolled in the trial. Before TCR sequencing, CD4+ T cells and CD8+ T cells from peripheral blood were sorted into separate populations. Genomic DNA was isolated from the sorted cells so that the TCRbeta CDR3 region could be sequenced. The immunoSEQ Assay was used to sequence the TCRbeta CDR3 regions. Not all clones reach the TCRdb copy of this immuneACCESS table, which keeps in-frame sequences only. Checked studies attribute under half of the gap to unresolved V genes and leave the rest unexplained. The sample contains under 80,000 clones, around 84% of them found a single time. The ten largest account for 2% to 2.5% of the sample.

The data originate from a study of OX40 agonist ivuxolimab in advanced cancers. The study in broad terms: Ivuxolimab was a fully human IgG2 agonistic monoclonal antibody targeting the costimulatory receptor OX40 (CD134). Intravenous ivuxolimab was administered to patients every 2 weeks at six dose levels: 0.01, 0.1, 0.3, 1.5, 3 and 10 mg/kg. Of the roughly 50 dose-escalation patients, hepatocellular carcinoma was present in about 20, melanoma in around 15, renal cell carcinoma in 9 and head and neck cancer in 9. In the dose-escalation cohort, approximately 80% of patients were male, and the mean age was roughly 60 years with a range of about 23 to 79. Patients were allowed to have had prior anti-PD-1, anti-PD-L1 or anti-CTLA-4 therapy, and roughly two fifths of the dose-escalation patients had been treated with checkpoint inhibitors. Partial responses were achieved by three dose-escalation patients, of whom one had hepatocellular carcinoma and two had cutaneous melanoma. The purpose of peripheral TCRbeta sequencing was to test whether ivuxolimab changed TCR sequence diversity and led to clonal T-cell expansion. The paper covers the monotherapy dose-escalation part of the phase I ivuxolimab trial, which included N = 52 patients.

According to the germline V gene, CDR1 reads MDHEN and CDR2 reads SYDVKM. Trimming at the junction amounts to 6 bases on V and 9 bases on J, and the germline ends lie 9 bases apart. The CDR3 goes from the cysteine to the phenylalanine over 12 residues. The DNA shown is the 36-base CDR3, in frame from base 1. Beyond this particular receptor, the publication reports: After ivuxolimab, expanded clones were on average more numerous among CD8+ T cells than among CD4+ T cells. Low levels of normalized T-cell clonal expansion were also seen in some patients who did not respond. In partial responders in the 0.1-3.0 mg/kg groups, normalized peripheral clonal expansion was found to be among the lowest, especially among CD8+ T cells. The antigen specificity of the peripheral T cells that underwent clonal expansion was not determined. At doses of 0.1 to 3.0 mg/kg, clonal expansion of both CD4+ and CD8+ blood T cells was observed from baseline to week 6.

This TCR came from an adult with an advanced solid tumor such as melanoma, head and neck, liver or kidney cancer. The V and J segments used are TRBV28 and TRBJ1-6, with the D gene not confidently named. Material: CD4+ or CD8+ T cells sorted from blood, obtained in a trial of the OX40 agonist ivuxolimab. The CDR3 is CASRPLGSPLHF. The DNA is TGTGCCAGCAGGCCCCTGGGTTCACCCCTCCACTTT.